This entry lists 24 T cell receptor beta chains sequenced from one sample in a study of cytomegalovirus exposure and HLA in healthy donors. Sequencing used immunoSEQ multiplex PCR; TCRdb keeps in-frame clones, though not all of them. In the table there are about 69,000 clones, over 90% of which are singletons. Sequenced material: PBMCs. Receptor source: a woman aged 18-30 years in good health and CMV-seronegative.

CDR3 sequence (DNA): TGTGCCAGCAGTTCGCCAACAGGGCTTGAAAACACCATATATTTT. It specifies CASSSPTGLENTIYF. J is TRBJ1-3 and V is TRBV6-6; the D gene is possibly TRBD1 (6 bases). Looked up from germline, CDR1 is MNHNY and CDR2 is SVGAGI (reference sequence). The V end lost 4 bases, the J end lost 6 bases, and 16 bases lay between the germline ends. This CDR3 spans 15 amino acids.

The chain uses TRBV7-3 and TRBJ2-3, with D possibly matching TRBD1 (6 bases). With 3 bases removed from V and 0 bases from J, the gap between germline ends came to 7 bases. The CDR3 totals 14 residues. The germline V gene has CDR1 SGHTA and CDR2 FQGTGA. As DNA, the CDR3 is TGTGCCAGCAGCTTCACAGGGAGCACAGATACGCAGTATTTT. It codes for CASSFTGSTDTQYF.

CDR3 sequence reads: CASSLDPNRETDTQYF. CDR3 DNA: TGTGCCAGCAGCTTAGACCCTAACAGGGAGACAGATACGCAGTATTTT. This chain links TRBV7-8 with TRBJ2-3, with TRBD1 as a possible D gene (6 bases). The germline V gene has CDR1 SGHVS and CDR2 FQNEAQ. The V end was cut by 1 base, the J end by 3 bases, with 14 bases between. CDR3 size: 16 residues.

The chain uses TRBV5-4 and TRBJ2-3; D not certain. Trimming took off 4 bases at V and 4 bases at J, with 10 bases between the two ends. The germline V gene encodes CDR1 SGHNT and CDR2 YYREEE (reference sequence). The CDR3 contains 13 residues. The DNA of the CDR3 is TGTGCCAGCAGCGATGGCCTTGCAGATACGCAGTATTTT. As protein: CASSDGLADTQYF.

The V gene is TRBV7-2, the J gene TRBJ1-4; 7 nucleotides agree with TRBD1. CDR1 and CDR2 from the germline V gene are SGHTA and FQGNSA. The CDR3 covers 14 residues. The V gene end was trimmed by 2 bases and the J gene end by 8 bases; junction bases not matched to a gene: 5. CDR3 in amino acids: CASSLRQGSEKLFF. CDR3 DNA: TGTGCCAGCAGCTTACGACAGGGCAGCGAAAAACTGTTTTTT.

The V and J genes are TRBV19 and TRBJ1-5; no firm D call. Germline V gene sequence: CDR1 LNHDA, CDR2 SQIVND (reference sequence). The CDR3 has 14 amino acids. The V end lost 6 bases, the J end lost 0 bases, and 9 bases lay between the germline ends. CDR3 region: CASRPIYSNQPQHF. As DNA, the CDR3 is TGTGCCAGTAGACCGATCTATAGCAATCAGCCCCAGCATTTT.

The chain recombines TRBV27 with TRBJ2-2, with TRBD2 matching over 8 bases. There are 16 residues in the CDR3. Germline V CDR1 and CDR2: MNHEY, SMNVEV (reference sequence). Losses at the gene ends were 6 bases for V and 5 bases for J; bases not matched to a gene: 11. CDR3 sequence (DNA): TGTGCCAGCAGCCGACCCAGCGGGGGCCTGACCGGGGAGCTGTTTTTT. Translated, it gives CASSRPSGGLTGELFF.

The CDR3 sequence: CASSEMTSSAGTATFYEQYF. The DNA for the CDR3 is TGTGCCAGCAGTGAAATGACTTCTTCTGCCGGGACAGCGACCTTCTACGAGCAGTACTTC. The chain uses TRBV6-1 and TRBJ2-7; 7 bases line up with TRBD1. The trim removed 2 bases at V and 3 bases at J, leaving 22 bases unmatched. This CDR3 comprises 20 residues. Germline-derived CDR1 and CDR2 are MNHNS and SASEGT.

This clone was picked up one time. The chain uses TRBV15 and TRBJ1-4; no clear D gene. This CDR3 contains 16 residues. Looked up from germline, CDR1 is LNHNV and CDR2 is YYDKDF (reference sequence). The V end lost 1 base, the J end lost 7 bases, and 16 bases lay between the germline ends. CDR3 nucleotide sequence: TGTGCCACCAGCAGAGTAAGCGGTAACGGACTTGAAAAACTGTTTTTT. Protein product: CATSRVSGNGLEKLFF.

V gene TRBV6-5 combines with J gene TRBJ2-3; 8 positions agree with TRBD2. Germline CDR1 MNHEY, CDR2 SVGAGI. The CDR3 has 12 amino acids. The ends lost 5 bases at V and 6 bases at J; junction bases unmatched: 1. The CDR3 DNA reads as TGTGCCAGCAGTGGACTAGCCGATACGCAGTATTTT. This sequence encodes CASSGLADTQYF.

Details on this clone: The junction differs from germline at one of its ends, possibly a read error. The chain carries TRBV6-6 and TRBJ1-1; D is perhaps TRBD1 (6 bases). In germline, CDR1 is MNHNY, CDR2 SVGAGI (reference sequence). This CDR3 contains 15 residues. The CDR3 spells CASSYPTGLNTEAFF. CDR3 in DNA: TGTGCCAGCAGTTACCCCACAGGGCTGAATACTGAAGCTTTCTTT.

This chain connects TRBV19 to TRBJ1-2; the D gene is possibly TRBD1 (5 bases). Germline V gene data show CDR1 as LNHDA and CDR2 as SQIVND (reference sequence). Trimming pared 7 bases from V and 8 bases from J, leaving 17 bases between. The CDR3 spans 13 residues. CDR3 residues: CASKGQGQTGYTF. CDR3 bases: TGTGCCAGTAAGGGGCAGGGTCAGACGGGCTACACCTTC.

This sequence joins TRBV6-1 and TRBJ2-1, with 10 bases identical to TRBD2. This CDR3 has 16 amino acids. Per the germline V gene, CDR1 is MNHNS and CDR2 is SASEGT. With V trimmed by 3 bases and J by 3 bases, 5 bases remained unmatched. CDR3 nucleotide sequence: TGTGCCAGCAGTGAGGGCGGGACTAGCGTCTACAATGAGCAGTTCTTC. It is translated as CASSEGGTSVYNEQFF.

CDR3 sequence reads: CASEGSAYEQYF. The CDR3 DNA reads as TGTGCCAGCGAGGGTAGCGCCTACGAGCAGTACTTC. The V gene is TRBV7-9, the J gene TRBJ2-7; D possibly corresponds to TRBD2 (5 bases). The CDR3 has 12 amino acids. V was trimmed by 8 bases and J by 2 bases, leaving 10 bases between them. Germline CDR1 is SEHNR and CDR2 is FQNEAQ (reference sequence).

The chain combines TRBV5-1 with TRBJ2-7, with unresolved D. CDR1 and CDR2 from the germline V gene are SGHRS and YFSETQ. V lost 6 bases to trimming and J lost 4 bases, with 14 bases between them. The CDR3 covers 13 residues. This CDR3 is CASKSRSPYEQYF. CDR3 bases: TGCGCCAGCAAGAGCAGGTCCCCTTACGAGCAGTACTTC.

The chain uses TRBV15 and TRBJ2-3; no clear D gene. V gave up 0 bases and J gave up 3 bases, with 4 bases separating them. Looked up from germline, CDR1 is LNHNV and CDR2 is YYDKDF (reference sequence). The CDR3 has 13 amino acids. The CDR3 sequence is CATSRDETDTQYF. CDR3 nucleotide sequence: TGTGCCACCAGCAGAGATGAGACAGATACGCAGTATTTT.

The rearrangement uses TRBV7-7 and TRBJ1-1, with D unclear. CDR1 and CDR2 from the germline V gene are SSHAT and FNYEAQ (reference sequence). This CDR3 is built from 11 residues. Trimming left V 5 bases short and J 8 bases short, with 9 bases between. The CDR3 loop is CASSPAAEAFF. The DNA for the CDR3 is TGTGCCAGCAGCCCAGCGGCAGAAGCTTTCTTT.

The chain employs TRBV5-1 and TRBJ1-3; D ambiguous. Germline assignment: CDR1 SGHRS and CDR2 YFSETQ. The V gene lost 0 bases and the J gene lost 0 bases, with 13 bases spanning the gap. This CDR3 has 17 residues. DNA for the CDR3: TGCGCCAGCAGCTTGGCGGGTAAGCCCATCTCTGGAAACACCATATATTTT. Its translation is CASSLAGKPISGNTIYF.

The chain employs TRBV30 and TRBJ1-4, with TRBD1 as a possible D gene (6 bases). Trimming cost V 8 bases and J 8 bases, with 15 bases left between them. The CDR3 covers 12 residues. Germline-derived CDR1 and CDR2 are GTSNPN and SVGIG (reference sequence). This chain's CDR3 is CAGGGLFEKLFF. The DNA for the CDR3 is TGTGCCGGGGGGGGGCTCTTCGAAAAACTGTTTTTT.

The V and J genes are TRBV6-5 and TRBJ2-7; the D is unclear. CDR1 is MNHEY and CDR2 is SVGAGI in the germline V gene. The length of the CDR3 is 12 residues. V was cut by 4 bases and J by 6 bases, with 10 bases left in between. The CDR3: CASSSTQIEQYF. CDR3 nucleotide sequence: TGTGCCAGCAGTTCCACACAGATCGAGCAGTACTTC.

V usage is TRBV6-1 and J usage is TRBJ2-1, with D perhaps matching TRBD2 (5 bases). Trimming removed 6 bases at V and 6 bases at J, with 15 bases between. The CDR3 covers 14 residues. Per germline, CDR1 MNHNS and CDR2 SASEGT. Here the CDR3 DNA reads TGTGCCAGCAGATCGGGGTTCTCTCTCAATGAGCAGTTCTTC. Protein: CASRSGFSLNEQFF.

This chain links TRBV5-1 with TRBJ2-3, with TRBD2 as a possible D gene (5 bases). The length of the CDR3 is 15 residues. Trimming removed 0 bases at V and 0 bases at J, with 8 bases between. Germline values: CDR1 SGHRS, CDR2 YFSETQ. This CDR3 reads CASSLDGVSTDTQYF. The CDR3 DNA follows: TGCGCCAGCAGCTTGGACGGGGTAAGCACAGATACGCAGTATTTT.

The genes are TRBV13 and TRBJ1-3; possible D gene TRBD1, 5 bases. The length of the CDR3 is 17 residues. The germline CDR1 and CDR2 sequences are PRHDT and FYEKMQ (reference sequence). The V gene lost 5 bases and the J gene lost 0 bases, with 17 bases spanning the gap. The CDR3 loop is CASSPWGVQSSGNTIYF. Written as DNA, the CDR3 is TGTGCCAGCAGCCCGTGGGGGGTGCAGAGCTCTGGAAACACCATATATTTT.

CDR3 nucleotide sequence: TGTGCCAGCACCTCTGGGCTCGGCAATCAGCCCCAGCATTTT. It yields the protein CASTSGLGNQPQHF. The rearrangement joins TRBV7-2 to TRBJ1-5, with D hard to call. The CDR3 has 14 amino acids. V dropped 7 bases and J dropped 2 bases, with 12 bases sitting between them. CDR1 and CDR2 (germline): SGHTA, FQGNSA.